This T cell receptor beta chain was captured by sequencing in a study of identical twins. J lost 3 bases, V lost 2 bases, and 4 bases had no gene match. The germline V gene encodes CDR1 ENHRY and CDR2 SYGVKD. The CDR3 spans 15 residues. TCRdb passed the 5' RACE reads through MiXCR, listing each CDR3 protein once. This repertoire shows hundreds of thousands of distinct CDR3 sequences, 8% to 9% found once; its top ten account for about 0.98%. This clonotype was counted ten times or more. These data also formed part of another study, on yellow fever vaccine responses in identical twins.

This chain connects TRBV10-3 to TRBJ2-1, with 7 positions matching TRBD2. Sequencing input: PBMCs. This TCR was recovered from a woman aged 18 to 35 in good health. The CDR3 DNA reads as TGTGCCATCAGTGAGGGGCGGGAGTTCTACAATGAGCAGTTCTTC. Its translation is CAISEGREFYNEQFF.